Following are 9 T cell receptor beta chains from one sample sequenced in a study of regulatory T cells. Amplification used 52 TRBV primers and 13 TRBJ primers. Clones were read by immunoSEQ multiplex PCR, and TCRdb kept only the in-frame ones, dropping some. Counted here are 10,000 or so clones, 84% occurring once; the ten biggest clones make up over 9.5%. Source material: CD8+ T cells sorted from blood. Receptors originate from a person under 35 with CD3G deficiency.

The V call is TRBV6-1, the J call TRBJ2-1, with D tentatively TRBD1 or TRBD2 (5 bases each). V was clipped by 2 bases and J by 7 bases, with 18 bases between them. CDR1 is MNHNS, CDR2 SASEGT, per germline. The CDR3 extends over 16 amino acids. CDR3 coding DNA: TGTGCCAGCAGTGAAAATGTCTATGGGACCTTAAATGAGCAGTTCTTC. Amino acid sequence: CASSENVYGTLNEQFF.

This clone was seen just once. The chain is built from TRBV19 and TRBJ1-2; maybe TRBD1 (5 bases). The ends were cut back, 6 bases at V and 6 bases at J, with 8 bases in the middle. Germline V gene lookup returns CDR1 LNHDA and CDR2 SQIVND (reference sequence). The CDR3 extends over 11 amino acids. CDR3 amino acids: CASSGGDGYTF. The CDR3, as DNA: TGTGCCAGTAGCGGAGGGGATGGCTACACCTTC.

The chain couples TRBV5-1 to TRBJ2-1; 9 nucleotides match TRBD1. The CDR3 is 16 residues long. Germline V gives CDR1 SGHRS, CDR2 YFSETQ. With V trimmed by 3 bases and J by 8 bases, 12 bases remained unmatched. The CDR3 region has the DNA TGCGCCAGCAGCTCGGGACAGGGCGAATTCGGCGATGAGCAGTTCTTC. Translated: CASSSGQGEFGDEQFF.

This rearrangement joins TRBV28 to TRBJ2-7; D is unclear. Germline lookup yields CDR1 MDHEN and CDR2 SYDVKM. Trimming took off 2 bases at V and 5 bases at J, with 13 bases between the two ends. The CDR3 loop spans 14 amino acids. The CDR3 nucleotides read TGTGCCAGCAGTTTACCCGGCAGTTTCAACGAGCAGTACTTC. Protein: CASSLPGSFNEQYF.

This sequence joins TRBV27 and TRBJ1-4; D might be TRBD1 (5 bases). In germline, CDR1 is MNHEY, CDR2 SMNVEV (reference sequence). The CDR3 is 13 residues long. V dropped 3 bases and J dropped 7 bases, with 9 bases sitting between them. The CDR3 DNA reads TGTGCCAGCAGTTTTTGGGGCGCTGAAAAACTGTTTTTT. It is translated as CASSFWGAEKLFF.

This sequence joins TRBV19 and TRBJ1-5; perhaps TRBD1 as D (5 bases). Germline V gives CDR1 LNHDA, CDR2 SQIVND (reference sequence). V lost 5 bases and J lost 4, with 15 bases in between. CDR3 length: 15 amino acids. This chain's CDR3 is CASSPQDSFNQPQHF. CDR3 in DNA: TGTGCCAGTAGTCCCCAAGACAGCTTTAATCAGCCCCAGCATTTT. Based on the CDR3 plus reference TRBV19 and TRBJ1-5, the full variable domain is DGGITQSPKYLFRKEGQNVTLSCEQNLNHDAMYWYRQDPGQGLRLIYYSQIVNDFQKGDIAEGYSVSREKKESFPLTVTSAQKNPTAFYLCASSPQDSFNQPQHFGDGTRLSIL.

The chain couples TRBV6-1 to TRBJ1-4; D unclear. V gave up 2 bases and J gave up 3 bases, with 10 bases separating them. CDR1 and CDR2 (germline): MNHNS, SASEGT. The CDR3 extends over 15 amino acids. CDR3 in DNA: TGTGCCAGCAGTGAATGGTCAACTCCTAATGAAAAACTGTTTTTT. Protein product: CASSEWSTPNEKLFF.

The V and J genes are TRBV5-1 and TRBJ1-1; TRBD1 agrees at 10 bases. Germline CDR1 is SGHRS and CDR2 is YFSETQ. CDR3 size: 14 residues. V shed 4 bases and J 5 bases; nucleotides not matched to a gene: 5. The CDR3 nucleotides read TGCGCCAGCAGCACCGGGACAGGGGAAACTGAAGCTTTCTTT. Its protein product is CASSTGTGETEAFF.

This chain joins TRBV27 and TRBJ2-7; possibly TRBD1 for D (6 bases). This CDR3 spans 13 amino acids. The germline V and J ends were trimmed by 6 bases and 0 bases, with 9 bases remaining between them. Germline V gene lookup returns CDR1 MNHEY and CDR2 SMNVEV (reference sequence). The CDR3 sequence: CASSRGDSYEQYF. The CDR3 region has the DNA TGTGCCAGCAGCAGGGGCGACTCCTACGAGCAGTACTTC.